This T cell receptor beta chain was recorded in a study of cytomegalovirus exposure and HLA in healthy donors. After removal of 3 bases from V and 3 bases from J, the junction contained 4 bases not matched to a gene. Germline V gene data show CDR1 as SEHNR and CDR2 as FQNEAQ (reference sequence). The CDR3 runs 14 residues. This PCR relied on a set of 60 Vbeta primers and 13 Jbeta primers. Assay: immunoSEQ multiplex PCR; the TCRdb copy retains only in-frame clones and omits some. The data hold a few hundred thousand clones, with 65% to 85% observed a single time. A word on this clone: As yet, its antigen is unknown.

Study-level points and caveats: As was reported, the HLA-A and HLA-B alleles of most subjects were accurately predicted from TCR beta sequences. In a later analysis, a genetic analysis reported fewer productive-TCR N-insertions in an Asian-associated ancestry cluster than the cohort average. Reports described diagnosis of cytomegalovirus status by the classifier as highly specific and sensitive.

The receptor comes from a female donor in good health and CMV-seronegative. The chain carries TRBV7-9 and TRBJ2-7, with 8 bases fitting TRBD2. The sequenced sample consisted of PBMCs. CDR3 DNA: TGTGCCAGCAGCTTTTCGGCGGGAGGCTACGAGCAGTACTTC. It specifies CASSFSAGGYEQYF.